The 2 T cell receptor beta chains presented below share a single source sample, sequenced in a study of blood T cell repertoires in COVID-19. The table came from immunoSEQ multiplex PCR; TCRdb's copy has only in-frame clones and leaves some out. The repertoire consists of about 73,000 clones, with over 65% occurring once and the leading ten covering around 4.5%. Sequencing used peripheral blood. The receptors were sampled from a woman in her sixties with acute or convalescent COVID-19.

The chain couples TRBV5-1 to TRBJ2-5; possible D gene TRBD2, 5 bases. This CDR3 comprises 14 residues. The germline CDR1 and CDR2 sequences are SGHRS and YFSETQ. V lost 2 bases and J 5 bases, leaving 13 bases between the germline ends. CDR3 nucleotide sequence: TGCGCCAGCAGCTTAGGTCTAGCCGGGGAGACCCAGTACTTC. Encoded protein: CASSLGLAGETQYF.

The chain combines TRBV14 with TRBJ1-6; D unresolved. This CDR3 is 12 amino acids long. Germline V gives CDR1 SGHDN, CDR2 FVKESK. Trimming shortened V by 3 bases and J by 10 bases, and 7 bases separated the two germline ends. CDR3 DNA sequence: TGTGCCAGCAGCCAGCGGTTATCACCCCTCCACTTT. This translates into CASSQRLSPLHF. Full variable domain (outside the CDR3, taken from reference TRBV14 and TRBJ1-6): EAGVTQFPSHSVIEKGQTVTLRCDPISGHDNLYWYRRVMGKEIKFLLHFVKESKQDESGMPNNRFLAERTGGTYSTLKVQPAELEDSGVYFCASSQRLSPLHFGNGTRLTVT.